The sequence of this T cell receptor beta chain was determined in a study of vaccination effects on CD4 cells after COVID-19. Findings of the study overall: In healthy vaccinees, only 1 of 255 vaccine-induced clones cross-reacted with common cold coronaviruses.

Having been cultured for roughly 10 days, the cells underwent CD4+ T cell isolation. Each participant received a vaccine that was either BNT162b2 or mRNA-1273, given as two doses. Having tested negative for nucleocapsid antibodies, the vaccine recipients showed no prior SARS-CoV-2 infection. In the case of this clone: The antigen remains undetermined.

Per the germline V gene, CDR1 is SGHTA and CDR2 is FQGNSA. The CDR3 extends over 14 amino acids. V shed 5 bases and J 1 base; nucleotides not matched to a gene: 4. Sequenced by immunoSEQ multiplex PCR; TCRdb stores in-frame clones only, minus some. The sample yields 30,000 to 35,000 clones, 74% seen once. Sequenced material: CD4+ T cells from PBMCs cultured without peptide, taken after COVID-19 vaccination. This chain joins TRBV7-2 and TRBJ1-1; 7 bases match TRBD1. This clonotype originated in a human donor who received a COVID-19 vaccine. DNA of the CDR3: TGTGCCAGCAGCCCCGGGACAGCGAACACTGAAGCTTTCTTT. It translates to CASSPGTANTEAFF. The full variable domain, in which reference TRBV7-2 and TRBJ1-1 provide the parts outside the CDR3, is GAGVSQSPSNKVTEKGKDVELRCDPISGHTALYWYRQSLGQGLEFLIYFQGNSAPDKSGLPSDRFSAERTGGSVSTLTIQRTQQEDSAVYLCASSPGTANTEAFFGQGTRLTVV.